The entry below gives a single TCR beta chain sequence along with its context. Clones were read by immunoSEQ multiplex PCR, and TCRdb kept only the in-frame ones, dropping some. The sample yields 500,000 to 750,000 clones, 85% to 90% seen once. This entry belongs to a study of shared T cell receptors in the human thymus. Trimming pared 4 bases from V and 3 bases from J, leaving 17 bases between. CDR3 size: 15 residues. Germline CDR1 SGHDT, CDR2 YYEEEE. This same sample was also taken into another study, of human thymus T cells. This second study says: Finnish infants who were healthy and having corrective surgery for congenital heart defects made up the donors. During corrective heart surgery, resections were taken, and the thymus tissue came from them. Usage of V and J genes appeared biased in thymic and blood repertoires.

Source material: thymocytes. This TCR came from a boy under two years old with a congenital heart defect. The genes are TRBV5-6 and TRBJ2-7, with a possible D match to TRBD2 (5 bases). The CDR3 reads CASSPRGMQNYEQYF. CDR3 DNA sequence: TGTGCCAGCAGCCCCCGGGGAATGCAAAACTACGAGCAGTACTTC.